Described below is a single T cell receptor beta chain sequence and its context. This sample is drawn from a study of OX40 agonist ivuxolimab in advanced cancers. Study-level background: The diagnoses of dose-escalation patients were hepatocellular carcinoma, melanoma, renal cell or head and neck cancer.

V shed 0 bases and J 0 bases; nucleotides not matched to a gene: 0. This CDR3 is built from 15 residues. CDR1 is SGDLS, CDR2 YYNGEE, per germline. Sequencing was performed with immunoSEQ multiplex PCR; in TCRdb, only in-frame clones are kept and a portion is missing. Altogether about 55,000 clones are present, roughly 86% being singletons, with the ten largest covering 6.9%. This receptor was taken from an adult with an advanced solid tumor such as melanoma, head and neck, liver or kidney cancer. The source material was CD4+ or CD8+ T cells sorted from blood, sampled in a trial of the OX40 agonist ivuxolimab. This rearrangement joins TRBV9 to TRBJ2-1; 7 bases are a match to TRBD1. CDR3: CASSVGQGSYNEQFF. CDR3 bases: TGTGCCAGCAGCGTAGGACAGGGCTCCTACAATGAGCAGTTCTTC.